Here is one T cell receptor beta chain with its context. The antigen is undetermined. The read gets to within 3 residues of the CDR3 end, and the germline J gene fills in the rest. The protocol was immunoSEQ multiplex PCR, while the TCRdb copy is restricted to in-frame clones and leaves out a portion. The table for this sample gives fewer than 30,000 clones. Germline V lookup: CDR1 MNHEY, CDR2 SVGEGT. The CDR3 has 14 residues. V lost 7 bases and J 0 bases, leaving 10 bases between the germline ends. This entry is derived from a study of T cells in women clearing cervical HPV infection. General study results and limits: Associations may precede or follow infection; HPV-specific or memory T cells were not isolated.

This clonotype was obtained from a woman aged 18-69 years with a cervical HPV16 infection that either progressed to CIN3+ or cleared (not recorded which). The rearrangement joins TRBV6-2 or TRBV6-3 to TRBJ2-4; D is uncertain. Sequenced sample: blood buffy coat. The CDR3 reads CASNRGLAKNIQYF. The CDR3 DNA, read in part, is TGTGCCAGCAATCGCGGCCTAGCCAAAAACATT.